This T cell receptor beta chain came from a study of cytomegalovirus exposure and HLA in healthy donors. In the PCR, 60 Vbeta and 13 Jbeta primers were used. Profiling relied on immunoSEQ multiplex PCR, and the TCRdb table lists in-frame clones only, not all of them. The data contain roughly 110,000 clones, around 77% of them singletons. Trimming took 8 bases from V and 3 from J, leaving 11 bases between them. Per the germline V gene, CDR1 is SNHLY and CDR2 is FYNNEI. The CDR3 extends over 12 amino acids. Study results and caveats: Sequencing likely generated an artifact that appeared as a cluster of highly shared sequence variants. As confirmed in vitro, a few CMV-associated chains were specific for CMV antigens.

Regarding this clone: Its antigen is undetermined.

This clonotype originated in a woman in her twenties or thirties in good health and CMV-seropositive. The V and J genes are TRBV2 and TRBJ2-7; D unresolved. The sequenced sample consisted of PBMCs. CDR3 region: CASPRRFYEQYF. The DNA of the CDR3 is TGTGCCAGCCCCCGCCGGTTCTACGAGCAGTACTTC.